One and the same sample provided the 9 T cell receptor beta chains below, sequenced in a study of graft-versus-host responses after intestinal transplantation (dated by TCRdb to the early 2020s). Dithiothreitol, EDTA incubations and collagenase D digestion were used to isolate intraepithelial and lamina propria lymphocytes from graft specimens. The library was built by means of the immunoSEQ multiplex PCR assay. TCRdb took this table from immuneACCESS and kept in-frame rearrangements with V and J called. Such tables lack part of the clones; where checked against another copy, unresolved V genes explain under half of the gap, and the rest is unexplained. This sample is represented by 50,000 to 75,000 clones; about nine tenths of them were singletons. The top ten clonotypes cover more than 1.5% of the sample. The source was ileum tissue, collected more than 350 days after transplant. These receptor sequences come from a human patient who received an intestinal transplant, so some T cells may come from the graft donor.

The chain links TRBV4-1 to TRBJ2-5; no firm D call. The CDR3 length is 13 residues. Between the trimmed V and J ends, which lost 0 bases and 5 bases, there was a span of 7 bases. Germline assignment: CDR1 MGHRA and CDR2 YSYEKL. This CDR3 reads CASSQDRGETQYF. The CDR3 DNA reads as TGCGCCAGCAGCCAAGATCGTGGGGAGACCCAGTACTTC.

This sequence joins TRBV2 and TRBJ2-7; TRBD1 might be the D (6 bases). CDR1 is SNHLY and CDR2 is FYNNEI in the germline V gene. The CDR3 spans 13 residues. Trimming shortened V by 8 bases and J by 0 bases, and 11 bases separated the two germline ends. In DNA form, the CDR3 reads TGTGCCAGCGACCGGGACAACTCCTACGAGCAGTACTTC. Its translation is CASDRDNSYEQYF.

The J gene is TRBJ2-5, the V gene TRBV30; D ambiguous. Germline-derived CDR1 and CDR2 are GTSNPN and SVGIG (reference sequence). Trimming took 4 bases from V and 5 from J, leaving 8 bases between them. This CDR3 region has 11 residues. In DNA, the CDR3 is TGTGCCTGGATTGAAGGGGAGACCCAGTACTTC. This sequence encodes CAWIEGETQYF.

CDR3 sequence (DNA): TGTGCCAGCAGTTACTTCGGATGGACAGGGCCTCAGCCCCAGCATTTT. Protein: CASSYFGWTGPQPQHF. J is TRBJ1-5 and V is TRBV6-6; 8 bases are shared with TRBD1. The V segment lost 1 base and the J segment 6 bases; nucleotides outside the gene matches: 8. CDR1 and CDR2 (germline): MNHNY, SVGAGI (reference sequence). The CDR3 covers 16 residues.

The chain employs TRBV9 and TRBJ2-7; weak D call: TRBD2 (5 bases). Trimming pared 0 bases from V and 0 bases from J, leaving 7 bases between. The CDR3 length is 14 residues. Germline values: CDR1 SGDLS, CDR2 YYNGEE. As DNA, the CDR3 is TGTGCCAGCAGCGTAGCAAGCGGCTCCTACGAGCAGTACTTC. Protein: CASSVASGSYEQYF.

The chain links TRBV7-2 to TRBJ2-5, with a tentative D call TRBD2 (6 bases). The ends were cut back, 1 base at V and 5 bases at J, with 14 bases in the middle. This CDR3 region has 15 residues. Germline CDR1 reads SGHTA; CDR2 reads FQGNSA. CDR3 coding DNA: TGTGCCAGCAGCTTAGAGGAGGGTAGAGGGGAGACCCAGTACTTC. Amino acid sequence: CASSLEEGRGETQYF.

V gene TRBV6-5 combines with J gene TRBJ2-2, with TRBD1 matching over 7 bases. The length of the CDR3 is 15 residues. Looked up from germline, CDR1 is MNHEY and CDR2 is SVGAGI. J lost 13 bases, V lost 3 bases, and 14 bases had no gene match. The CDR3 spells CASSYRGVGQEWLFF. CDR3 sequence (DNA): TGTGCCAGCAGTTATCGTGGAGTCGGACAGGAGTGGCTGTTTTTT.

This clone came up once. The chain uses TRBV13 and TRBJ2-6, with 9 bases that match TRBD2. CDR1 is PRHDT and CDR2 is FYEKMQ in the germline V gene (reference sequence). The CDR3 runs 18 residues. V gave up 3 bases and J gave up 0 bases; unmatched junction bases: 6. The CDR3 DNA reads TGTGCCAGCAGCTTCGCGGGACTAGCCTCCTCTGGGGCCAACGTCCTGACTTTC. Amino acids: CASSFAGLASSGANVLTF. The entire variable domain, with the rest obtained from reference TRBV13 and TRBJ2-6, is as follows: AAGVIQSPRHLIKEKRETATLKCYPIPRHDTVYWYQQGPGQDPQFLISFYEKMQSDKGSIPDRFSAQQFSDYHSELNMSSLELGDSALYFCASSFAGLASSGANVLTFGAGSRLTVL.

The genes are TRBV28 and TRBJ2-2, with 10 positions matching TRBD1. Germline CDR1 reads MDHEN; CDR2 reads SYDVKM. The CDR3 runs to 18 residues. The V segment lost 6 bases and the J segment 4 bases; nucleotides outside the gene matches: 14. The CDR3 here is CASSTFNPGQGITGELFF. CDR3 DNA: TGTGCCAGCAGCACTTTTAACCCGGGACAGGGGATCACCGGGGAGCTGTTTTTT.